A single sample is the source of the 18 T cell receptor beta chains below, sequenced in a study of T cell repertoires in cytomegalovirus infection. Their target antigens are unknown. TCRdb processed the reads anew with MiXCR; each CDR3 protein has one entry. The sample has 250,000 to 300,000 distinct CDR3 sequences, under 25% seen once. The source was cultured PBMCs, collected from culture after CMV antigen stimulation. These receptors were collected from a human donor in good health (CMV status not recorded). Some clones in this sample may be carry-over from other donors' samples.

This clonotype occurred many times. The CDR3 DNA reads TGTGCCAGCAGCTGGGAGGGGGCGCATTCTGGAAACACCATATATTTT. It yields the protein CASSWEGAHSGNTIYF. The chain carries TRBV7-2 and TRBJ1-3; 7 bases are a match to TRBD1. The CDR3 consists of 16 residues. V shed 4 bases, J shed 1 base, and the junction held 7 bases outside the gene matches. Germline CDR1 SGHTA, CDR2 FQGNSA.

This rearrangement joins TRBV18 to TRBJ1-5; 7 positions agree with TRBD1. The CDR3 totals 18 residues. The V and J ends lost 6 bases and 4 bases, in that order; junction bases with no gene match: 18. Germline V CDR1 and CDR2: KGHSH, LQKENI. CDR3 protein: CASSYGDRTPLRNQPQHF. CDR3 sequence (DNA): TGTGCCAGCTCCTACGGGGACAGAACCCCTTTAAGGAATCAGCCCCAGCATTTT.

This clonotype was counted once. The rearrangement joins TRBV14 to TRBJ2-1; 9 nucleotides line up with TRBD1. V gave up 1 base and J gave up 5 bases; unmatched junction bases: 6. The CDR3 totals 16 residues. CDR1 SGHDN and CDR2 FVKESK come from the germline V gene. The CDR3 DNA reads TGTGCCAGCAGCCAAGCCGGGACAGGGACCCACAATGAGCAGTTCTTC. Translation: CASSQAGTGTHNEQFF.

This clonotype was detected only a few times. This chain joins TRBV5-1 and TRBJ2-1; TRBD2 aligns across 11 bases. V gave up 0 bases and J gave up 9 bases; unmatched junction bases: 8. CDR1 is SGHRS and CDR2 is YFSETQ in the germline V gene. This CDR3 is built from 16 residues. The DNA of the CDR3 is TGCGCCAGCAGCTTGGGTCTAGCGGGAGGAAGGGGTGAGCAGTTCTTC. Its protein is CASSLGLAGGRGEQFF. Complete variable domain (other parts from reference TRBV5-1 and TRBJ2-1): KAGVTQTPRYLIKTRGQQVTLSCSPISGHRSVSWYQQTPGQGLQFLFEYFSETQRNKGNFPGRFSGRQFSNSRSEMNVSTLELGDSALYLCASSLGLAGGRGEQFFGPGTRLTVL.

There are many counts of this clonotype. The V and J genes are TRBV28 and TRBJ1-2; D remains ambiguous. Germline V gene lookup returns CDR1 MDHEN and CDR2 SYDVKM. V shed 2 bases and J shed 4 bases, with 8 bases lying between them. This CDR3 contains 13 residues. CDR3 sequence: CASSLRTVYGYTF. The CDR3 DNA reads TGTGCCAGCAGTTTACGGACCGTCTATGGCTACACCTTC.

As concerns this clonotype: It may be a read error: a sequence one base away is much more abundant. V gene TRBV10-3 combines with J gene TRBJ1-1; D uncertain. Deletions cut 6 bases from V and 5 bases from J, with 13 bases between. Germline CDR1 and CDR2: ENHRY and SYGVKD. This CDR3 region has 13 residues. The CDR3 loop is CAISGEGHTEAFF. The CDR3 DNA reads as TGTGCCATCAGCGGAGAGGGTCATACTGAAGCTTTCTTT.

This clonotype has at least ten counts. This chain joins TRBV7-2 and TRBJ1-1, with D perhaps TRBD1 (5 bases). In germline, CDR1 is SGHTA, CDR2 FQGNSA. Trimming cost V 0 bases and J 1 base, with 9 bases left between them. CDR3 length: 15 amino acids. CDR3 sequence reads: CASSLAAGRNTEAFF. In nucleotides, the CDR3 is TGTGCCAGCAGCTTAGCGGCAGGGAGGAACACTGAAGCTTTCTTT.

This clonotype was observed a handful of times. The V call is TRBV6-2 or TRBV6-3, the J call TRBJ2-5; D remains unclear. Per the germline V gene, CDR1 is MNHEY and CDR2 is SVGEGT. This CDR3 comprises 13 residues. V lost 3 bases, J lost 5 bases, and 10 bases lay in between. The CDR3 nucleotides read TGTGCCAGCAGTTATCCTTCTTCGGAGACCCAGTACTTC. Translating it yields CASSYPSSETQYF.

The gene calls are TRBV27 and TRBJ2-5; 14 nucleotides line up with TRBD2. The CDR3 has 17 residues. Germline V gene sequence: CDR1 MNHEY, CDR2 SMNVEV (reference sequence). The V gene end was trimmed by 7 bases and the J gene end by 5 bases; junction bases not matched to a gene: 12. The chain's CDR3 is CASTVGLAGDSGETQYF. The CDR3, as DNA: TGTGCCAGCACCGTGGGACTAGCGGGAGACTCGGGGGAGACCCAGTACTTC.

The genes are TRBV11-2 and TRBJ2-1; the D is unclear. The germline CDR1 and CDR2 sequences are SGHAT and FQNNGV. Trimming removed 3 bases at V and 7 bases at J, with 7 bases between. The CDR3 length is 12 residues. The CDR3 loop is CASSFQPNEQFF. The CDR3 bases are TGTGCCAGCAGCTTCCAGCCTAATGAGCAGTTCTTC. The variable domain in full, with the rest retrieved from reference TRBV11-2 and TRBJ2-1, is EAGVAQSPRYKIIEKRQSVAFWCNPISGHATLYWYQQILGQGPKLLIQFQNNGVVDDSQLPKDRFSAERLKGVDSTLKIQPAKLEDSAVYLCASSFQPNEQFFGPGTRLTVL.

By frequency in the sample, this clonotype is medium-sized. The chain has TRBV7-2 and TRBJ1-1; D remains ambiguous. The CDR3 spans 13 residues. V was pared by 5 bases and J by 7 bases, with 14 bases between. Germline V gene lookup returns CDR1 SGHTA and CDR2 FQGNSA. CDR3 bases: TGTGCCAGCAGCCCCCTGGGAGTTAGTGAAGCTTTCTTT. Translating it yields CASSPLGVSEAFF. Full variable domain (outside the CDR3, taken from reference TRBV7-2 and TRBJ1-1): GAGVSQSPSNKVTEKGKDVELRCDPISGHTALYWYRQSLGQGLEFLIYFQGNSAPDKSGLPSDRFSAERTGGSVSTLTIQRTQQEDSAVYLCASSPLGVSEAFFGQGTRLTVV.

This clonotype came up a few times. The J gene is TRBJ2-1, the V gene TRBV7-9; weak D call: TRBD1 (6 bases). V dropped 9 bases and J dropped 3 bases, with 12 bases sitting between them. This CDR3 spans 13 amino acids. The germline gives CDR1 SEHNR, CDR2 FQNEAQ (reference sequence). CDR3 region: CASVQGVYNEQFF. CDR3 sequence (DNA): TGTGCCAGTGTACAGGGTGTCTACAATGAGCAGTTCTTC.

The chain links TRBV20-1 to TRBJ1-3; D not resolved. The V gene's germline CDR1 is DFQATT and CDR2 SNEGSKA (reference sequence). This CDR3 has 13 residues. Between the trimmed V and J ends, which lost 3 bases and 2 bases, there was a span of 8 bases. Written as DNA, the CDR3 is TGCAGTGCTAGTGTAGGAGCTGGAAACACCATATATTTT. It codes for CSASVGAGNTIYF.

The rearrangement uses TRBV7-8 and TRBJ2-5; a weak D match, TRBD2 (6 bases). Germline V gene sequence: CDR1 SGHVS, CDR2 FQNEAQ. This CDR3 contains 16 residues. V lost 0 bases, J lost 5 bases, and 16 bases lay in between. The CDR3 DNA sequence: TGTGCCAGCAGCTTAGCGCTGCGGGGCCGGAGCGAGACCCAGTACTTC. It translates to CASSLALRGRSETQYF. The full variable domain, rest sourced from reference TRBV7-8 and TRBJ2-5, is GAGVSQSPRYKVAKRGQDVALRCDPISGHVSLFWYQQALGQGPEFLTYFQNEAQLDKSGLPSDRFFAERPEGSVSTLKIQRTQQEDSAVYLCASSLALRGRSETQYFGPGTRLLVL.

This rearrangement joins TRBV5-4 to TRBJ2-5, with 9 bases aligning to TRBD1. This CDR3 is 15 amino acids long. V shed 4 bases and J 1 base; nucleotides not matched to a gene: 5. Germline lookup yields CDR1 SGHNT and CDR2 YYREEE (reference sequence). Here the CDR3 DNA reads TGTGCCAGCAGCGCCGACAGGGGGACCCAAGAGACCCAGTACTTC. It codes for CASSADRGTQETQYF.

The J gene is TRBJ1-4, the V gene TRBV7-9; D possibly corresponds to TRBD1 (5 bases). The V gene's germline CDR1 is SEHNR and CDR2 FQNEAQ (reference sequence). CDR3 size: 15 residues. Trimming cost V 2 bases and J 4 bases, with 11 bases left between them. CDR3 nucleotides: TGTGCCAGCAGCTTAAGGGCAGGGAATAATGAAAAACTGTTTTTT. This encodes CASSLRAGNNEKLFF.

This clonotype was observed a few times. The V gene is TRBV7-6, the J gene TRBJ2-7, with D possibly being TRBD1 (5 bases). Germline V gives CDR1 SGHVS, CDR2 FNYEAQ. The CDR3 runs to 13 residues. Trimming cost V 5 bases and J 2 bases, with 10 bases left between them. Here the CDR3 reads CASSLTGAYEQYV. The CDR3 DNA reads TGTGCCAGCAGCCTCACAGGAGCCTACGAGCAGTACGTC.

This clonotype was found a few times. The rearrangement joins TRBV27 to TRBJ2-5; 7 nucleotides agree with TRBD2. Germline CDR1 and CDR2: MNHEY and SMNVEV (reference sequence). CDR3 size: 15 residues. With V trimmed by 2 bases and J by 2 bases, 5 bases remained unmatched. The CDR3 region has the DNA TGTGCCAGCAGTTTACTCGGACTAGAGCAAGAGACCCAGTACTTC. Its translation is CASSLLGLEQETQYF.